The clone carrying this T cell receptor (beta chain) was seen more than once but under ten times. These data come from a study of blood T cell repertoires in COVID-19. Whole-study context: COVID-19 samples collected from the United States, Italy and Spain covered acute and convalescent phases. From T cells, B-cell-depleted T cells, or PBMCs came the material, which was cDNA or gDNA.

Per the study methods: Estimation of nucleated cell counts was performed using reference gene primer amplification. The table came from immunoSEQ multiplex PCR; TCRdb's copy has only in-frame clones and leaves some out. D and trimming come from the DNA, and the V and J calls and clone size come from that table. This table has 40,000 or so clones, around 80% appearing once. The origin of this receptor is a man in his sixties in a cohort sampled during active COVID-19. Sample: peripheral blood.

CDR3 amino acids: CSASGVSSGGSQETQYF. The CDR3, as DNA: TGCAGTGCTAGTGGCGTGTCCAGCGGGGGTTCCCAAGAGACCCAGTACTTC. The rearrangement uses TRBV20-1 and TRBJ2-5; 8 nucleotides agree with TRBD2. V lost 3 bases, J lost 1 base, and 13 bases stayed unmatched. Germline assignment: CDR1 DFQATT and CDR2 SNEGSKA (reference sequence). The CDR3 extends over 17 amino acids.